The rows below give T cell receptor beta chains drawn from one sample of a study of cytomegalovirus exposure and HLA in healthy donors. TCRdb keeps only in-frame clones here, not all; method: immunoSEQ multiplex PCR. The sample shows about 120,000 clones, around nine tenths of them seen only once. Source material: PBMCs. These receptors were taken from a woman younger than 30 in good health and CMV-seronegative. Each CDR3 is given with its conserved first and last residue. The D gene is left open where the match is weak. Some rows have no size entry. The others give once, few or many, or a class for an expanded clone.

clone_size: .
j_call: TRBJ1-5
v_call: TRBV19
d_call: TRBD1
cdr3_aa: CASGTGVRQPQHF
cdr3_nt: TGTGCCAGTGGGACAGGGGTTCGTCAGCCCCAGCATTTT

clone_size: .
j_call: TRBJ2-7
v_call: TRBV6-5
d_call: TRBD2
cdr3_aa: CASSYTSVYEQYF
cdr3_nt: TGTGCCAGCAGTTATACTAGCGTCTACGAGCAGTACTTC

clone_size: once
j_call: TRBJ1-1
v_call: TRBV19
d_call: .
cdr3_aa: CASSPNTEAFF
cdr3_nt: TGTGCCAGTAGTCCTAACACTGAAGCTTTCTTT

clone_size: .
j_call: TRBJ2-5
v_call: TRBV28
d_call: .
cdr3_aa: CASSKTGLQETQYF
cdr3_nt: TGTGCCAGCAGTAAGACCGGACTTCAAGAGACCCAGTACTTC

clone_size: once
j_call: TRBJ2-1
v_call: TRBV13
d_call: .
cdr3_aa: CASSWPSGDRNEQFF
cdr3_nt: TGTGCCAGCAGCTGGCCTAGCGGGGACAGGAATGAGCAGTTCTTC

clone_size: once
j_call: TRBJ2-7
v_call: TRBV7-2
d_call: .
cdr3_aa: CASSSSADSLDEQYF
cdr3_nt: TGTGCCAGCAGCTCCAGCGCTGACTCCCTTGACGAGCAGTACTTC

clone_size: .
j_call: TRBJ2-7
v_call: TRBV6-1
d_call: TRBD1
cdr3_aa: CASSRDRGLYEQYF
cdr3_nt: TGTGCCAGCAGTAGGGACAGGGGACTCTACGAGCAGTACTTC

clone_size: .
j_call: TRBJ1-2
v_call: TRBV14
d_call: .
cdr3_aa: CASSGLAPNYGYTF
cdr3_nt: TGTGCCAGCAGCGGACTAGCCCCTAACTATGGCTACACCTTC

clone_size: .
j_call: TRBJ2-7
v_call: TRBV19
d_call: .
cdr3_aa: CASSIRGTYEQYF
cdr3_nt: TGTGCCAGTAGTATCCGGGGGACCTACGAGCAGTACTTC

clone_size: .
j_call: TRBJ2-3
v_call: TRBV9
d_call: TRBD1
cdr3_aa: CASSAETGQGTDTQYF
cdr3_nt: TGTGCCAGCAGCGCCGAGACAGGACAGGGGACAGATACGCAGTATTTT

clone_size: .
j_call: TRBJ2-1
v_call: TRBV4-1
d_call: TRBD2
cdr3_aa: CASRPTSASSYNEQFF
cdr3_nt: TGCGCCAGCAGGCCCACTAGCGCTAGCTCCTACAATGAGCAGTTCTTC

clone_size: few
j_call: TRBJ2-1
v_call: TRBV28
d_call: TRBD1
cdr3_aa: CASRQGISYNEQFF
cdr3_nt: TGTGCCAGTCGACAGGGGATATCCTACAATGAGCAGTTCTTC

clone_size: once
j_call: TRBJ2-3
v_call: TRBV27
d_call: TRBD2
cdr3_aa: CASSELAGKRNTQYF
cdr3_nt: TGTGCCAGCAGTGAGCTAGCGGGAAAGAGAAATACGCAGTATTTT

clone_size: .
j_call: TRBJ2-2
v_call: TRBV6-1
d_call: .
cdr3_aa: CASSELGVTGELFF
cdr3_nt: TGTGCCAGCAGTGAGCTAGGCGTTACGGGGGAGCTGTTTTTT

clone_size: .
j_call: TRBJ2-3
v_call: TRBV4-2
d_call: TRBD2
cdr3_aa: CASSQDRRTSGSGIPTDTQYF
cdr3_nt: TGTGCCAGCAGCCAAGATCGTCGAACTAGCGGGAGTGGAATCCCCACAGATACGCAGTATTTT

clone_size: .
j_call: TRBJ2-1
v_call: TRBV27
d_call: .
cdr3_aa: CASSPYSGGYNEQFF
cdr3_nt: TGTGCCAGCAGTCCGTATAGCGGAGGGTACAATGAGCAGTTCTTC

clone_size: .
j_call: TRBJ2-1
v_call: TRBV7-6
d_call: TRBD1
cdr3_aa: CASSLGTGNEQFF
cdr3_nt: TGTGCCAGCAGCTTGGGGACAGGGAATGAGCAGTTCTTC

clone_size: .
j_call: TRBJ2-1
v_call: TRBV5-6
d_call: .
cdr3_aa: CASSLLPGANEQFF
cdr3_nt: TGTGCCAGCAGCTTGTTGCCAGGGGCCAATGAGCAGTTCTTC

clone_size: few
j_call: TRBJ2-3
v_call: TRBV5-1
d_call: TRBD1
cdr3_aa: CASSLGQVADTQYF
cdr3_nt: TGCGCCAGCAGCTTAGGACAGGTTGCAGATACGCAGTATTTT

clone_size: once
j_call: TRBJ2-5
v_call: TRBV7-7
d_call: TRBD1
cdr3_aa: CASSPTNRGTPETQYF
cdr3_nt: TGTGCTAGCAGCCCAACAAACAGGGGGACCCCGGAGACCCAGTACTTC

clone_size: .
j_call: TRBJ1-3
v_call: TRBV4-1
d_call: TRBD1
cdr3_aa: CASSRTGDSGNTIYF
cdr3_nt: TGCGCCAGCAGCCGGACAGGGGATTCTGGAAACACCATATATTTT

clone_size: once
j_call: TRBJ2-5
v_call: TRBV20-1
d_call: TRBD2
cdr3_aa: CSAGGAAQYF
cdr3_nt: TGCAGTGCCGGGGGGGCGGCCCAGTACTTC

clone_size: .
j_call: TRBJ1-1
v_call: TRBV28
d_call: TRBD1
cdr3_aa: CASSQTGREAFF
cdr3_nt: TGTGCCAGCAGTCAGACAGGGCGTGAAGCTTTCTTT

clone_size: .
j_call: TRBJ2-7
v_call: TRBV2
d_call: TRBD1
cdr3_aa: CASGQGTLYEQYF
cdr3_nt: TGTGCCAGTGGACAGGGGACCCTCTACGAGCAGTACTTC

clone_size: .
j_call: TRBJ2-5
v_call: TRBV28
d_call: TRBD1
cdr3_aa: CASSSRDRGFQETQYF
cdr3_nt: TGTGCCAGCAGTTCCCGGGACAGGGGGTTTCAAGAGACCCAGTACTTC

clone_size: .
j_call: TRBJ2-7
v_call: TRBV4-1
d_call: TRBD2
cdr3_aa: CASKFGTSGSYEQYF
cdr3_nt: TGCGCCAGCAAATTCGGGACTAGCGGCTCCTACGAGCAGTACTTC

clone_size: .
j_call: TRBJ1-2
v_call: TRBV5-4
d_call: TRBD1
cdr3_aa: CASSLGQGNYGYTF
cdr3_nt: TGTGCCAGCAGCCTAGGACAGGGTAACTATGGCTACACCTTC

clone_size: .
j_call: TRBJ2-7
v_call: TRBV9
d_call: TRBD2
cdr3_aa: CASSVGEREYYEQYF
cdr3_nt: TGTGCCAGCAGCGTAGGGGAGCGGGAATATTACGAGCAGTACTTC

clone_size: .
j_call: TRBJ2-1
v_call: TRBV11-2
d_call: .
cdr3_aa: CASSPLRGGPPRDEQFF
cdr3_nt: TGTGCCAGCAGCCCTCTCCGTGGCGGGCCACCACGGGATGAGCAGTTCTTC

clone_size: once
j_call: TRBJ1-1
v_call: TRBV5-1
d_call: .
cdr3_aa: CASSLGQSTEAFF
cdr3_nt: TGCGCCAGCAGCTTGGGACAATCCACTGAAGCTTTCTTT

clone_size: .
j_call: TRBJ2-1
v_call: TRBV28
d_call: TRBD2
cdr3_aa: CASSFGLAGSYNEQFF
cdr3_nt: TGTGCCAGCAGTTTTGGCCTAGCGGGATCCTACAATGAGCAGTTCTTC

clone_size: .
j_call: TRBJ2-7
v_call: TRBV6-6
d_call: .
cdr3_aa: CASSYAQTGYEQYF
cdr3_nt: TGTGCCAGCAGTTACGCTCAAACTGGCTACGAGCAGTACTTC

clone_size: .
j_call: TRBJ1-5
v_call: TRBV15
d_call: TRBD1
cdr3_aa: CATSRGTDRGNQPQHF
cdr3_nt: TGTGCCACCAGCAGAGGGACGGACAGGGGAAATCAGCCCCAGCATTTT

clone_size: .
j_call: TRBJ2-3
v_call: TRBV21-1
d_call: .
cdr3_aa: CASSKQGRGHPDTQYF
cdr3_nt: TGTGCCAGCAGCAAACAGGGCAGGGGGCATCCAGATACGCAGTATTTT

clone_size: .
j_call: TRBJ2-7
v_call: TRBV6-4
d_call: TRBD2
cdr3_aa: CASSDSASGNYEQYF
cdr3_nt: TGTGCCAGCAGTGACTCGGCTAGCGGGAATTACGAGCAGTACTTC

clone_size: .
j_call: TRBJ2-3
v_call: TRBV13
d_call: .
cdr3_aa: CASSSTGTPADTQYF
cdr3_nt: TGTGCCAGCAGCTCAACCGGGACTCCCGCAGATACGCAGTATTTT

clone_size: .
j_call: TRBJ2-1
v_call: TRBV2
d_call: .
cdr3_aa: CASNLDSNNEQFF
cdr3_nt: TGTGCCAGCAACCTGGATAGCAACAATGAGCAGTTCTTC

clone_size: once
j_call: TRBJ2-7
v_call: TRBV18
d_call: .
cdr3_aa: CASSPNAGSGPYEQYF
cdr3_nt: TGTGCCAGCTCACCAAATGCGGGTAGCGGCCCCTACGAGCAGTACTTC

clone_size: .
j_call: TRBJ2-7
v_call: TRBV2
d_call: .
cdr3_aa: CASSPVRDFYEQYF
cdr3_nt: TGTGCCAGCAGTCCTGTACGGGATTTTTATGAGCAGTACTTC

clone_size: .
j_call: TRBJ2-7
v_call: TRBV11-3
d_call: .
cdr3_aa: CASSLRRGYEQYF
cdr3_nt: TGTGCCAGCAGCTTAAGGCGGGGCTACGAGCAGTACTTC

clone_size: .
j_call: TRBJ2-1
v_call: TRBV6-1
d_call: .
cdr3_aa: CASSESRRSYNEQFF
cdr3_nt: TGTGCCAGCAGTGAATCGAGGAGATCCTACAATGAGCAGTTCTTC

clone_size: .
j_call: TRBJ2-1
v_call: TRBV9
d_call: TRBD2
cdr3_aa: CASSVVAGEFGEQFF
cdr3_nt: TGTGCCAGCAGCGTAGTAGCGGGAGAGTTCGGTGAGCAGTTCTTC

clone_size: .
j_call: TRBJ2-5
v_call: TRBV7-8
d_call: TRBD2
cdr3_aa: CASSPEAGVPQETQYF
cdr3_nt: TGTGCCAGCAGCCCCGAGGCGGGAGTACCTCAAGAGACCCAGTACTTC

clone_size: .
j_call: TRBJ1-2
v_call: TRBV27
d_call: TRBD1
cdr3_aa: CASSPWDRAAYTF
cdr3_nt: TGTGCCAGCAGTCCATGGGACAGGGCTGCCTACACCTTC

clone_size: .
j_call: TRBJ1-1
v_call: TRBV6-5
d_call: .
cdr3_aa: CASSYTLQETEAFF
cdr3_nt: TGTGCCAGCAGTTACACCTTACAGGAGACTGAAGCTTTCTTT

clone_size: .
j_call: TRBJ1-1
v_call: TRBV4-1
d_call: .
cdr3_aa: CASTKTGRFEAFF
cdr3_nt: TGCGCCAGCACGAAGACCGGGAGGTTTGAAGCTTTCTTT

clone_size: .
j_call: TRBJ2-7
v_call: TRBV6-4
d_call: TRBD1
cdr3_aa: CASRQGYYEQYF
cdr3_nt: TGTGCCAGCAGACAGGGGTACTACGAGCAGTACTTC

clone_size: .
j_call: TRBJ2-5
v_call: TRBV11-3
d_call: TRBD1
cdr3_aa: CASSQRDRIIQETQYF
cdr3_nt: TGTGCCAGCAGCCAAAGGGACAGAATAATCCAAGAGACCCAGTACTTC

clone_size: .
j_call: TRBJ2-7
v_call: TRBV19
d_call: TRBD1
cdr3_aa: CASSINRGWSEQYF
cdr3_nt: TGTGCCAGTAGTATCAACAGGGGGTGGTCCGAGCAGTACTTC

clone_size: .
j_call: TRBJ1-1
v_call: TRBV7-2
d_call: .
cdr3_aa: CASTYLGAPEAFF
cdr3_nt: TGTGCCAGCACCTACCTAGGGGCTCCTGAAGCTTTCTTT

clone_size: .
j_call: TRBJ2-7
v_call: TRBV27
d_call: .
cdr3_aa: CASRPGQGLGEQYF
cdr3_nt: TGTGCCAGCAGGCCGGGACAAGGGCTGGGAGAGCAGTACTTC

clone_size: few
j_call: TRBJ2-7
v_call: TRBV11-2
d_call: .
cdr3_aa: CASSLGGPYEQYF
cdr3_nt: TGTGCCAGCAGCTTAGGCGGGCCATACGAGCAGTACTTC